The 5 T cell receptor beta chains in this list originate from one sample, sequenced in a study of T cell changes during pregnancy in multiple sclerosis. Profiling relied on immunoSEQ multiplex PCR, and the TCRdb table lists in-frame clones only, not all of them. The sample consists of about 59,000 clones, around nine tenths of them appearing once. This specimen consisted of peripheral blood, obtained before pregnancy. The origin of the receptors is a female donor with multiple sclerosis, enrolled in a pregnancy study.

The chain uses TRBV5-4 and TRBJ2-2; D is unclear. Trimming removed 2 bases at V and 0 bases at J, with 5 bases between. Germline loops: CDR1 SGHNT, CDR2 YYREEE (reference sequence). The CDR3 runs to 14 residues. The CDR3 nucleotides read TGTGCCAGCAGCTTATCTCCGAACACCGGGGAGCTGTTTTTT. This sequence encodes CASSLSPNTGELFF.

The genes are TRBV5-6 and TRBJ2-2, with a weak D call TRBD1 (7 bases). Trimming shortened V by 4 bases and J by 3 bases, and 13 bases separated the two germline ends. The CDR3 has 15 amino acids. Germline V CDR1 and CDR2: SGHDT, YYEEEE. CDR3 DNA: TGTGCCAGCAGCCCGGCGGGACAGTACACCGGGGAGCTGTTTTTT. Its translation is CASSPAGQYTGELFF.

The chain combines TRBV4-3 with TRBJ2-7; TRBD2 aligns across 11 bases. The CDR3 length is 15 residues. V dropped 2 bases and J dropped 7; count of bases not matched to a gene: 7. Germline V gene data show CDR1 as LGHNA and CDR2 as YSLEER. The CDR3 spells CASSQLAGGPSEQYF. The DNA of the CDR3 is TGCGCCAGCAGCCAATTAGCGGGGGGGCCTTCGGAGCAGTACTTC.

The V and J genes are TRBV7-2 and TRBJ1-1, with D hard to call. The germline gives CDR1 SGHTA, CDR2 FQGNSA. Trimming removed 1 base from V and 2 bases from J, with 5 bases in between. CDR3 size: 13 residues. The CDR3 bases are TGTGCCAGCAGCTTAGGCAGAAACACTGAAGCTTTCTTT. Its translation: CASSLGRNTEAFF. The variable domain in full, completed from reference TRBV7-2 and TRBJ1-1, reads GAGVSQSPSNKVTEKGKDVELRCDPISGHTALYWYRQSLGQGLEFLIYFQGNSAPDKSGLPSDRFSAERTGGSVSTLTIQRTQQEDSAVYLCASSLGRNTEAFFGQGTRLTVV.

CDR3 DNA sequence: TGTGCCAGCAGTTTACTGACTGAGGATGAGCAGTTCTTC. Translated: CASSLLTEDEQFF. V and J are TRBV27 and TRBJ2-1; D uncertain. V shed 2 bases and J shed 8 bases, with 10 bases lying between them. This CDR3 region has 13 residues. Germline CDR1 reads MNHEY; CDR2 reads SMNVEV (reference sequence).